The table lists the clone carrying this T cell receptor beta chain with many counts. This sample stems from a study of glioma-infiltrating T cells. The ends were cut back, 3 bases at V and 9 bases at J, with 15 bases in the middle. The CDR3 consists of 14 residues. CDR1 and CDR2 (germline): SGHVS, FNYEAQ. Using RNA template, CDR3s of TCR alpha and beta were amplified with iRepertoire arm-PCR. For one-step reverse transcription and amplification, roughly 100-400 ng of tissue mRNA or PBMC total RNA was used. TCRdb reprocessed the multiplex PCR reads via MiXCR and lists one record per CDR3 protein. The table has approximately 120,000 distinct CDR3 sequences, about 23% seen once.

This clonotype was obtained from a human donor with low-grade glioma or glioblastoma, undergoing nonglioma brain surgery, or in good health (not recorded which). Sequencing input: glioma tissue, nonneoplastic brain tissue, or PBMCs (not recorded which). This chain joins TRBV7-6 and TRBJ2-4, with D uncertain. CDR3 region: CASSFEPLGSIQYF. The CDR3 region has the DNA TGTGCCAGCAGCTTTGAACCGCTAGGCAGCATTCAGTACTTC.